The 11 T cell receptor beta chains given below trace back to one sample, sequenced in a study of T cell responses to AZD1222 COVID-19 vaccine. The data were produced by immunoSEQ multiplex PCR, yet TCRdb's version contains in-frame clones alone and is incomplete. The sample contains roughly 34,000 clones, approximately 91% of which appear only once. Source: peripheral blood, taken on day 0 of AZD1222 vaccination. These receptors all come from an adult in good health.

The V and J genes are TRBV4-1 and TRBJ2-3, with D perhaps being TRBD1 or TRBD2 (5 bases each). The CDR3 sequence is 17 residues long. Deletions cut 0 bases from V and 6 bases from J, with 19 bases between. Germline V gene data show CDR1 as MGHRA and CDR2 as YSYEKL. This chain's CDR3 is CASSQDRSGQGTDTQYF. CDR3 in DNA: TGCGCCAGCAGCCAAGATCGGTCGGGGCAGGGAACTGATACGCAGTATTTT.

This chain joins TRBV5-1 and TRBJ2-7; 7 bases map to TRBD2. Germline-derived CDR1 and CDR2 are SGHRS and YFSETQ. V was clipped by 1 base and J by 0 bases; unmatched bases: 4. The CDR3 covers 15 residues. The CDR3 bases are TGCGCCAGCAGCTTGAGTAGCGGGCGCTCCTACGAGCAGTACTTC. This sequence encodes CASSLSSGRSYEQYF.

The chain is built from TRBV24-1 and TRBJ2-7, with D perhaps TRBD1 or TRBD2 (5 bases each). Trimming took 7 bases from V and 2 from J, leaving 14 bases between them. There are 14 residues in the CDR3. Germline lookup yields CDR1 KGHDR and CDR2 SFDVKD. The CDR3 loop is CATRMRGSTYEQYF. CDR3 in DNA: TGTGCCACCAGGATGAGGGGATCGACCTACGAGCAGTACTTC.

This sequence joins TRBV3-1 (or the pseudogene TRBV3-2) and TRBJ2-5; 8 bases map to TRBD2. Germline CDR1 reads LGHDT; CDR2 reads YNNKEL (reference sequence). The CDR3 runs 16 residues. Unmatched junction bases numbered 8, after V lost 5 bases and J lost 0 bases. DNA for the CDR3: TGTGCCAGCAGCAAAAGACTAGCGTTATACCAAGAGACCCAGTACTTC. Residues: CASSKRLALYQETQYF.

The chain links TRBV6-5 to TRBJ2-7, with unresolved D. Germline V gene lookup returns CDR1 MNHEY and CDR2 SVGAGI. V dropped 2 bases and J dropped 4 bases, with 3 bases sitting between them. CDR3 length: 11 amino acids. DNA for the CDR3: TGTGCCAGCAGTTACCATTACGAGCAGTACTTC. Its translation: CASSYHYEQYF.

This clone was found once. The chain recombines TRBV4-3 with TRBJ2-1; 7 nucleotides match TRBD1. V lost 1 base to trimming and J lost 4 bases; unmatched junction nucleotides: 4. CDR1 is LGHNA, CDR2 YSLEER, per germline. The CDR3 spans 15 residues. In nucleotides, the CDR3 is TGCGCCAGCAGCCAAGGGACAGGAAGATACAATGAGCAGTTCTTC. Translation: CASSQGTGRYNEQFF.

This chain uses TRBV11-2 with TRBJ2-7; D gene ambiguous. CDR3 length equals 17 residues. The germline V gene has CDR1 SGHAT and CDR2 FQNNGV. The V end lost 1 base, the J end lost 0 bases, and 16 bases lay between the germline ends. The DNA of the CDR3 is TGTGCCAGCAGCTTAGGAGGTCTTAGCCACAGCTCCTACGAGCAGTACTTC. It encodes CASSLGGLSHSSYEQYF.

The chain combines TRBV6-5 with TRBJ1-2; 7 nucleotides agree with TRBD1. The germline V gene has CDR1 MNHEY and CDR2 SVGAGI. Trimming took 8 bases from V and 4 from J; bases not matched to a gene: 7. This CDR3 region has 13 residues. CDR3 DNA sequence: TGTGCCAGCCTCCTCGACAGGGTCTATGGCTACACCTTC. This codes for CASLLDRVYGYTF.

The chain recombines TRBV18 with TRBJ2-7; 9 bases agree with TRBD1. In germline, CDR1 is KGHSH, CDR2 LQKENI. V gave up 0 bases and J gave up 5 bases; unmatched junction bases: 11. The CDR3 sequence is 17 residues long. The chain's CDR3 is CASSPPISTGGKNEQYF. The CDR3 DNA reads TGTGCCAGCTCACCACCGATCTCGACAGGGGGTAAGAACGAGCAGTACTTC. The full variable domain, with the rest looked up from reference TRBV18 and TRBJ2-7, is NAGVMQNPRHLVRRRGQEARLRCSPMKGHSHVYWYRQLPEEGLKFMVYLQKENIIDESGMPKERFSAEFPKEGPSILRIQQVVRGDSAAYFCASSPPISTGGKNEQYFGPGTRLTVT.

CDR3 sequence: CASSGGSEVLQETQYF. In DNA, the CDR3 is TGTGCCAGCAGTGGAGGGTCGGAGGTACTTCAAGAGACCCAGTACTTC. This chain links TRBV6-1 with TRBJ2-5, with D perhaps TRBD2 (5 bases). Trimming cost V 4 bases and J 2 bases, with 17 bases left between them. This CDR3 spans 16 amino acids. Germline V CDR1 and CDR2: MNHNS, SASEGT.

The chain carries TRBV5-1 and TRBJ1-4; D unclear. Trimming removed 1 base at V and 4 bases at J, with 8 bases between. Germline CDR1 SGHRS, CDR2 YFSETQ. The CDR3 is 14 residues long. CDR3 DNA: TGCGCCAGCAGCTTGCTGGCTGATAATGAAAAACTGTTTTTT. Translating it yields CASSLLADNEKLFF.